Sequencing of this T cell receptor beta chain was carried out in a study of blood T cell repertoires in COVID-19. The wider study: Sources were T cells, B-cell-depleted T cells, or PBMCs; the material itself was cDNA or gDNA.

Seattle patient enrollment occurred during active infection, with longitudinal follow-up thereafter. CDR3 size: 11 residues. V was cut by 3 bases and J by 8 bases, with 7 bases left in between. TCRdb keeps only in-frame clones here, not all; method: immunoSEQ multiplex PCR. The repertoire holds approximately 440,000 clones, with approximately 89% as singletons. The sample consisted of peripheral blood. This chain connects TRBV12-3 or TRBV12-4 to TRBJ1-1, with no clear D. The source of this sequence is a woman aged 45-60 years with COVID-19, enrolled during active disease. The chain's CDR3 is CASSFAGEAFF. The CDR3 DNA reads as TGTGCCAGCAGTTTTGCCGGGGAAGCTTTCTTT.